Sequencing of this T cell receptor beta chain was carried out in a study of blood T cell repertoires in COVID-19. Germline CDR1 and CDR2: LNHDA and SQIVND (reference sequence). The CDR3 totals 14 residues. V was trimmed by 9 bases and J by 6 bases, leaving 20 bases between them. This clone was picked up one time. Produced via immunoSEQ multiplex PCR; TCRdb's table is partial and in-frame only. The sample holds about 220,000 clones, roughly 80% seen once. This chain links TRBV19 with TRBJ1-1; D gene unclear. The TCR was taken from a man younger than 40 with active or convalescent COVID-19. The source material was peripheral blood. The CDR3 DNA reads TGTGCCAGCAACGAAAGACATATCGGGGCTGAAGCTTTCTTT. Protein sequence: CASNERHIGAEAFF.